This TCR beta chain comes out of a study of blood T cell repertoires in COVID-19. Study-level information: Collection of acute and convalescent COVID-19 samples took place in the United States, Italy and Spain.

Germline lookup yields CDR1 SNHLY and CDR2 FYNNEI. Trimming removed 7 bases from V and 4 bases from J, with 13 bases in between. CDR3 size: 13 residues. TCRdb's copy holds only in-frame clones and misses some; the assay was immunoSEQ multiplex PCR. The table has approximately 59,000 clones, 85% to 90% seen once. The receptor was derived from a man aged 35-49 years with active COVID-19. This sequence joins TRBV2 and TRBJ1-1; a possible D gene is TRBD1 (5 bases). What was sequenced was peripheral blood. CDR3 in DNA: TGTGCCAGCACGGGGGGTTTAGGCACTGAAGCTTTCTTT. It codes for CASTGGLGTEAFF. Variable domain in full (rest from reference TRBV2 and TRBJ1-1): EPEVTQTPSHQVTQMGQEVILRCVPISNHLYFYWYRQILGQKVEFLVSFYNNEISEKSEIFDDQFSVERPDGSNFTLKIRSTKLEDSAMYFCASTGGLGTEAFFGQGTRLTVV.